The TCR beta chain under discussion was sequenced for a study of shared clonotypes between healthy human individuals. For the study at large: Donor composition was a couple of women and a few men, aged 18 to 49. Study-level points and caveats: Collection of samples was limited to blood; tissue repertoires likely differ.

Method: immunoSEQ multiplex PCR; TCRdb's copy keeps in-frame clones and lacks some. The sample shows 300,000 to 400,000 clones, about 74% of them seen only once. As concerns this clone: The antigen is not known.

Trimming removed 5 bases from V and 0 bases from J, with 11 bases in between. The length of the CDR3 is 15 residues. Germline V gene data show CDR1 as SGHAT and CDR2 as FQNNGV. This TCR was sampled from a man aged 25 to 40 in good health. This chain connects TRBV11-2 to TRBJ1-5; maybe TRBD1 (6 bases). The specimen was memory CD4+ T cells sorted from blood. Subset of the sample: CD45RA-negative fraction. Here the CDR3 DNA reads TGTGCCAGCAGCCTGGGACATTTTAGCAATCAGCCCCAGCATTTT. Translation: CASSLGHFSNQPQHF.